The rows below give T cell receptor beta chains drawn from one sample of a study of cytomegalovirus exposure and HLA in healthy donors. Data came from immunoSEQ multiplex PCR; TCRdb stores just in-frame clones and leaves some out. The sample includes some 60,000 clones, approximately 80% of them seen just once. The sample taken for sequencing was PBMCs. The receptors were gathered from a male donor in good health and CMV-seronegative. Both conserved end residues are part of each CDR3. D genes are given only for firm matches. Rows may omit the clone size; those that give it use once, few, many or a size class.

D,J,V,size,DNA,CDR3
-,TRBJ1-2,TRBV11-2,-,TGTGCCAGCAGCCCGGAGCGGGCGGACTATGGCTACACCTTC,CASSPERADYGYTF
TRBD2,TRBJ2-1,TRBV6-5,-,TGTGCCAGCAGTAAGGAGCGGGGCGGACAGTTCTTC,CASSKERGGQFF
-,TRBJ1-2,TRBV2,-,TGTGCCAGCAGTGCGTCAGTTACTAACTATGGCTACACCTTC,CASSASVTNYGYTF
TRBD1,TRBJ1-3,TRBV5-1,-,TGCGCCAGCAGCTCAGGGGGCCACTCTGGAAACACCATATATTTT,CASSSGGHSGNTIYF
-,TRBJ1-6,TRBV7-3,-,TGTGCCAGCAGCTTATACCCCGATGGATCGGGGGGCCCCGACTATAATTCACCCCTCCACTTT,CASSLYPDGSGGPDYNSPLHF
-,TRBJ2-7,TRBV20-1,-,TGCAGTGCTAGAGTAGCGGACGAGCAGTACTTC,CSARVADEQYF
-,TRBJ1-2,TRBV30,-,TGTGCCTGGAAGGGAGGGAGCCTTCAGGGCTACACCTTC,CAWKGGSLQGYTF
TRBD1,TRBJ1-4,TRBV19,few,TGTGCCAGCAGACAGGGTCTTCAACTGTTTTTT,CASRQGLQLFF
-,TRBJ1-3,TRBV18,once,TGTGCCACGGGGTCGTCGGACAGATCTGGAAACACCATATATTTT,CATGSSDRSGNTIYF
-,TRBJ1-5,TRBV7-2,-,TGTGCCAGCAGCCAGGACAGTAGCAATCAGCCCCAGCATTTT,CASSQDSSNQPQHF
-,TRBJ2-3,TRBV5-4,-,TGTGCCAGCAGCTTGTCCCGGGGGGCTACGATAAATACGCAGTATTTT,CASSLSRGATINTQYF
TRBD1,TRBJ1-6,TRBV7-2,-,TGTGCCAGCAGCTTATTCACGACAGGGAATTCACCCCTCCACTTT,CASSLFTTGNSPLHF
-,TRBJ1-2,TRBV29-1,-,TGCAGCGTTGAAGAGCGGGGTAGGGCCTTC,CSVEERGRAF
TRBD1,TRBJ2-7,TRBV4-3,medium-sized,TGCGCCAGCAGCCCCAAGATGGGGGACAGCTCCTACGAGCAGTACTTC,CASSPKMGDSSYEQYF
-,TRBJ1-2,TRBV10-1,-,TGCGCCAGCAGGGCGGAAAAAGCTAACTATGGCTACACCTTC,CASRAEKANYGYTF
-,TRBJ1-5,TRBV2,-,TGTGCCAGCAGTGAAGGAGGAGGCAATCAGCCCCAGCATTTT,CASSEGGGNQPQHF
TRBD1,TRBJ1-2,TRBV7-9,-,TGTTCCAGCAGCTTAGAGAGCGGACAGGGGGCTTGGGGCTACACCTTC,CSSSLESGQGAWGYTF
TRBD1,TRBJ2-2,TRBV27,-,TGTGCCAGCGAGCCAGGGGGAGAAAGGAACACCGGGGAGCTGTTTTTT,CASEPGGERNTGELFF